This T cell receptor beta chain stems from a study of regulatory T cells in long-lasting Graves disease. Unmatched junction bases numbered 19, after V lost 6 bases and J lost 7 bases. The CDR3 runs to 17 residues. Looked up from germline, CDR1 is SNHLY and CDR2 is FYNNEI. Remarks on this clonotype: A read error is likely here: a far larger clone is one base away.

Time point here: newly diagnosed GD, antithyroid drugs for less than 3 months. Making the TCR library involved RNA that had been extracted from PBMCs. Researchers made TCR beta libraries by using iRepertoire HTBI primers and running Arm-PCR on CDR3 regions. TCRdb itself ran the multiplex PCR reads through MiXCR, one entry per CDR3 protein. Of 350,000 to 450,000 distinct CDR3 sequences listed, about 10% are singletons. The data were also submitted as part of a second study, on T cells in Graves' hyperthyroidism and ophthalmopathy.

The sample in question was peripheral blood mononuclear cells (PBMCs), obtained at new diagnosis, from a patient treated with antithyroid drugs. This chain connects TRBV2 to TRBJ2-7, with 9 bases lining up with TRBD1. This clonotype was sampled from a woman aged 18-30 years with Graves disease. This CDR3 reads CASSPPAGTGYYNEQYF. Here the CDR3 DNA reads TGTGCCAGCAGCCCCCCTGCCGGGACAGGGTACTACAATGAGCAGTACTTC.